Below, 20 T cell receptor beta chains from the same sample are listed, as sequenced in a study of T cells in localized non-small cell lung cancer. Here immunoSEQ multiplex PCR was the method, and the copy in TCRdb shows in-frame clones only, minus some. The sample includes some 20,000 clones, about nine tenths of them seen just once. The starting material was peripheral blood, obtained before any cancer treatment. These receptors were obtained from a woman aged 40 to 75 with stage I lung adenocarcinoma.

The rearrangement joins TRBV9 to TRBJ1-4; D is possibly TRBD1 (5 bases). Germline V lookup: CDR1 SGDLS, CDR2 YYNGEE. CDR3 length: 14 residues. The V end was cut by 2 bases, the J end by 6 bases, with 11 bases between. The DNA for the CDR3 is TGTGCCAGCAGCGTTGGGGGGGACGATGAAAAACTGTTTTTT. This codes for CASSVGGDDEKLFF.

This sequence joins TRBV2 and TRBJ2-7; D not resolved. Per germline, CDR1 SNHLY and CDR2 FYNNEI. The CDR3 extends over 12 amino acids. The germline V and J ends were trimmed by 8 bases and 2 bases, with 10 bases remaining between them. This CDR3 reads CASGYSTYEQYF. CDR3 nucleotide sequence: TGTGCCAGCGGGTATAGTACCTACGAGCAGTACTTC.

The chain employs TRBV11-2 and TRBJ1-5, with 7 bases lining up with TRBD1. The CDR3 spans 13 residues. Germline-derived CDR1 and CDR2 are SGHAT and FQNNGV. Trimming removed 4 bases from V and 7 bases from J; junction bases left unmatched: 4. The CDR3 sequence is CASSSDRQQPQHF. CDR3 sequence (DNA): TGTGCCAGCAGCTCGGACAGGCAACAGCCCCAGCATTTT. Looking up the rest from reference TRBV11-2 and TRBJ1-5 gives the full variable domain: EAGVAQSPRYKIIEKRQSVAFWCNPISGHATLYWYQQILGQGPKLLIQFQNNGVVDDSQLPKDRFSAERLKGVDSTLKIQPAKLEDSAVYLCASSSDRQQPQHFGDGTRLSIL.

The rearrangement joins TRBV11-2 to TRBJ2-7, with 12 bases fitting TRBD1. This CDR3 is 17 amino acids long. The V segment lost 6 bases and the J segment 3 bases; nucleotides outside the gene matches: 12. Germline CDR1 and CDR2: SGHAT and FQNNGV. The CDR3 bases are TGTGCCAGCAGTCCCGCAGCTGGGGACAGGGGGCTCTACGAGCAGTACTTC. Residues: CASSPAAGDRGLYEQYF.

The chain couples TRBV7-3 to TRBJ2-6; the D gene is possibly TRBD1 (6 bases). Trimming cost V 7 bases and J 2 bases, with 9 bases left between them. The CDR3 is made up of 14 amino acids. Germline assignment: CDR1 SGHTA and CDR2 FQGTGA. The DNA for the CDR3 is TGTGCCAGCACCCCAGGGGCTGGGGCCAACGTCCTGACTTTC. Its protein is CASTPGAGANVLTF.

The chain is built from TRBV11-3 and TRBJ1-1, with a tentative D call TRBD1 (5 bases). Germline lookup yields CDR1 SGHNT and CDR2 YENEEA. The CDR3 covers 14 residues. Trimming took 3 bases from V and 1 from J, leaving 9 bases between them. The CDR3 DNA reads as TGTGCCAGCAGCTTCGGGACGGCGAACACTGAAGCTTTCTTT. This translates into CASSFGTANTEAFF.

The chain carries TRBV9 and TRBJ2-3; D ambiguous. Trimming cost V 0 bases and J 2 bases, with 7 bases left between them. The germline V gene encodes CDR1 SGDLS and CDR2 YYNGEE. CDR3 length: 14 amino acids. The CDR3 is CASSVGPTTDTQYF. The CDR3 DNA follows: TGTGCCAGCAGCGTAGGCCCCACCACAGATACGCAGTATTTT.

The CDR3 bases are TGTGCCAGCAGCTTACGTAATTACGAGCAGTACTTC. This encodes CASSLRNYEQYF. The chain combines TRBV7-2 with TRBJ2-7; no reliable D call. V gave up 2 bases and J gave up 4 bases, with 6 bases separating them. The CDR3 has 12 amino acids. Germline V gene data show CDR1 as SGHTA and CDR2 as FQGNSA.

V usage is TRBV27 and J usage is TRBJ2-3; D is undetermined. CDR1 and CDR2 from the germline V gene are MNHEY and SMNVEV (reference sequence). Trimming left V 4 bases short and J 6 bases short, with 11 bases between. CDR3 length equals 13 residues. Here the CDR3 DNA reads TGTGCCAGCAGTTCCCTATTCTTGGATACGCAGTATTTT. Its translation: CASSSLFLDTQYF.

The CDR3 DNA reads as TGTGCCAGCAGCCAGACTAGCGGAAGCACAGATACGCAGTATTTT. This translates into CASSQTSGSTDTQYF. This sequence joins TRBV7-9 and TRBJ2-3, with TRBD2 matching 9 bases. The CDR3 is 15 residues long. Germline values: CDR1 SEHNR, CDR2 FQNEAQ (reference sequence). V was clipped by 5 bases and J by 0 bases; unmatched bases: 3.

This sequence joins TRBV18 and TRBJ1-5; perhaps TRBD1 as D (6 bases). CDR3 size: 15 residues. V was clipped by 4 bases and J by 0 bases, with 10 bases between them. Looked up from germline, CDR1 is KGHSH and CDR2 is LQKENI. In DNA form, the CDR3 reads TGTGCCAGCTCACGGACAGTTAATAGCAATCAGCCCCAGCATTTT. Protein sequence: CASSRTVNSNQPQHF.

The chain combines TRBV6-6 with TRBJ2-3, with a tentative D call TRBD1 (5 bases). Germline CDR1 MNHNY, CDR2 SVGAGI (reference sequence). CDR3 length: 13 residues. V lost 2 bases and J lost 3, with 6 bases in between. The CDR3 nucleotides read TGTGCCAGCAGTTACGCAGGGACAGATACGCAGTATTTT. As protein: CASSYAGTDTQYF.

This chain uses TRBV9 with TRBJ2-4, with D perhaps given as TRBD1 or TRBD2 (5 bases each). Germline CDR1 SGDLS, CDR2 YYNGEE. This CDR3 is built from 13 residues. V was shortened by 4 bases and J by 5 bases, with 10 bases between the two germline ends. The CDR3 reads CASSKGDENIQYF. Written as DNA, the CDR3 is TGTGCCAGCAGCAAAGGGGACGAAAACATTCAGTACTTC.

The table lists this clone with a few counts. The rearrangement uses TRBV10-2 and TRBJ1-2, with D uncertain. CDR1 is WSHSY, CDR2 SAAADI, per germline. CDR3 length: 13 amino acids. Trimming took off 4 bases at V and 6 bases at J, with 12 bases between the two ends. CDR3 region: CASSGGRVNGYTF. In DNA form, the CDR3 reads TGCGCCAGCAGTGGTGGGCGGGTAAATGGCTACACCTTC.

The CDR3 DNA reads TGTGCCAGCAGCTTAGGACCCGAAGCTTTCTTT. Its protein product is CASSLGPEAFF. The chain is built from TRBV11-3 and TRBJ1-1, with unresolved D. V lost 1 base and J 8 bases, leaving 5 bases between the germline ends. This CDR3 region has 11 residues. Germline V gives CDR1 SGHNT, CDR2 YENEEA.

This chain connects TRBV28 to TRBJ1-2, with unresolved D. Between the trimmed V and J ends, which lost 3 bases and 1 base, there was a span of 6 bases. The CDR3 sequence is 13 residues long. Germline values: CDR1 MDHEN, CDR2 SYDVKM. The CDR3 DNA reads TGTGCCAGCAGTTTCATGGTTAACTATGGCTACACCTTC. It encodes CASSFMVNYGYTF.

J is TRBJ2-1 and V is TRBV20-1, with 7 bases that match TRBD1. Germline V gene lookup returns CDR1 DFQATT and CDR2 SNEGSKA (reference sequence). The CDR3 length is 11 residues. The J segment lost 6 bases and the V segment lost 5 bases, leaving 1 base of the junction unmatched. For the CDR3, the DNA is TGCAGTGCTGGGACAGCCAATGAGCAGTTCTTC. Translating gives CSAGTANEQFF.

The chain joins TRBV5-1 to TRBJ2-5; 7 bases agree with TRBD1. Losses at the gene ends were 0 bases for V and 3 bases for J; bases not matched to a gene: 2. Germline V CDR1 and CDR2: SGHRS, YFSETQ. The CDR3 length is 14 residues. The CDR3 DNA follows: TGCGCCAGCAGCTTGGGGCAGGGGGAAGAGACCCAGTACTTC. Its protein product is CASSLGQGEETQYF.

The chain combines TRBV27 with TRBJ2-3; 7 positions agree with TRBD1. The CDR3 sequence is 13 residues long. The germline gives CDR1 MNHEY, CDR2 SMNVEV (reference sequence). V trimming: 6 bases; J trimming: 7 bases; junction bases outside the gene matches: 7. The CDR3 protein is CASRPRGTHTQYF. The CDR3 DNA sequence: TGTGCCAGCAGGCCCAGGGGGACGCATACGCAGTATTTT.

The chain uses TRBV28 and TRBJ1-5; tentative D call: TRBD1 (6 bases). The CDR3 spans 14 residues. Per the germline V gene, CDR1 is MDHEN and CDR2 is SYDVKM. Between the trimmed V and J ends, which lost 8 bases and 0 bases, there was a span of 11 bases. The CDR3 region has the DNA TGTGCCAGCCTGACAGGCTATAGCAATCAGCCCCAGCATTTT. Protein: CASLTGYSNQPQHF.